A selection of T cell receptor beta chains follows, all from one sample in a study of T cells in Graves' hyperthyroidism and ophthalmopathy. Each CDR3 protein is one row after TCRdb ran MiXCR on the multiplex PCR reads. The repertoire holds roughly 660,000 distinct CDR3 sequences, with roughly 17% as singletons. The sequenced sample was blood. The receptors were sampled from a man aged 45-60 years with Graves' hyperthyroidism. Each CDR3 is given with its conserved first and last residue.

V gene: TRBV20-1; J gene: TRBJ2-5; CDR3 protein: CSAPGQETQYF
V gene: TRBV13; J gene: TRBJ1-2; CDR3 protein: CASSSGRSLDGYTF
V gene: TRBV20-1; J gene: TRBJ2-7; CDR3 protein: CSTRPVDRSLGEQYF
V gene: TRBV7-9; J gene: TRBJ1-5; CDR3 protein: CASSLVDQPQHF
V gene: TRBV27; J gene: TRBJ1-1; CDR3 protein: CASSLWDGNTEAFF
V gene: TRBV19; J gene: TRBJ2-3; CDR3 protein: CASRVASSTDTQYF
V gene: TRBV7-8; J gene: TRBJ1-4; CDR3 protein: CASSLERVRTNEKLFF
V gene: TRBV6-1; J gene: TRBJ1-2; CDR3 protein: CASKSRADGYTF
V gene: TRBV13; J gene: TRBJ1-4; CDR3 protein: CASSLSGGPGKLFF
V gene: TRBV6-2/TRBV6-3; J gene: TRBJ2-5; CDR3 protein: CASRLAVQETQYF
V gene: TRBV28; J gene: TRBJ2-7; CDR3 protein: CASSFPTGGKGEQYF
V gene: TRBV2; J gene: TRBJ1-4; CDR3 protein: CASNLRDREEKLFF
V gene: TRBV4-2; J gene: TRBJ1-1; CDR3 protein: CASSQVERMNTEAFF
V gene: TRBV24-1; J gene: TRBJ2-1; CDR3 protein: CATSDPLLGEQFF
V gene: TRBV5-1; J gene: TRBJ2-7; CDR3 protein: CASSLETGALYEQYF
V gene: TRBV12-3/TRBV12-4; J gene: TRBJ2-1; CDR3 protein: CASSFPERGGRVNEQFF
V gene: TRBV6-1; J gene: TRBJ1-5; CDR3 protein: CASNRVSNQPQHF
V gene: TRBV15; J gene: TRBJ1-3; CDR3 protein: CATSRDRTGNTIYF
V gene: TRBV20-1; J gene: TRBJ2-3; CDR3 protein: CSAGVSTDTQYF
V gene: TRBV7-2; J gene: TRBJ2-1; CDR3 protein: CASSYVSSGNVEQFF
V gene: TRBV10-3; J gene: TRBJ1-1; CDR3 protein: CAISATGTPVVAFF
V gene: TRBV10-3; J gene: TRBJ1-1; CDR3 protein: CAISAGLGAMNTEAFF
V gene: TRBV5-6; J gene: TRBJ2-2; CDR3 protein: CASSLDRGPTGELFF
V gene: TRBV28; J gene: TRBJ2-7; CDR3 protein: CASWTNSPYEQYF
V gene: TRBV7-9; J gene: TRBJ2-3; CDR3 protein: CASSLTGNPDTQYF
V gene: TRBV24-1; J gene: TRBJ1-5; CDR3 protein: CATSDKQGAGNQPQHF
V gene: TRBV10-3; J gene: TRBJ1-6; CDR3 protein: CAISGTGGRAPLHF
V gene: TRBV13; J gene: TRBJ2-1; CDR3 protein: CASSFRLAGGDEQFF
V gene: TRBV4-1; J gene: TRBJ1-1; CDR3 protein: CASSPGQGVNTKAFF
V gene: TRBV20-1; J gene: TRBJ2-5; CDR3 protein: CSASLDREVETQYF
V gene: TRBV20-1; J gene: TRBJ2-1; CDR3 protein: CSARGREGNEQFF
V gene: TRBV4-1; J gene: TRBJ1-2; CDR3 protein: CASSHSGQGRGYGYTF
V gene: TRBV7-9; J gene: TRBJ2-7; CDR3 protein: CASRWDSYEQYF
V gene: TRBV2; J gene: TRBJ2-2; CDR3 protein: CASGRGAGELFF
V gene: TRBV12-3/TRBV12-4; J gene: TRBJ1-2; CDR3 protein: CASTRQWLGYTF
V gene: TRBV10-3; J gene: TRBJ2-7; CDR3 protein: CAISESSILTSGRAHEQYF
V gene: TRBV6-2/TRBV6-3; J gene: TRBJ2-1; CDR3 protein: CASTPGVRTYNEQFF
V gene: TRBV29-1; J gene: TRBJ1-2; CDR3 protein: CSVYIGGYTF
V gene: TRBV12-3/TRBV12-4; J gene: TRBJ1-4; CDR3 protein: CASSLKTSLPEKLFF
V gene: TRBV27; J gene: TRBJ1-2; CDR3 protein: CASSLSIHYGYTF
V gene: TRBV7-8; J gene: TRBJ2-7; CDR3 protein: CASSHPTGHPGLAGVRRTYEQYF
V gene: TRBV6-1; J gene: TRBJ1-5; CDR3 protein: CASSTGGYSNQPQHF
V gene: TRBV7-9; J gene: TRBJ1-4; CDR3 protein: CASSPGQGEYEKLFF
V gene: TRBV13; J gene: TRBJ2-1; CDR3 protein: CASSLWGAYNEQFF
V gene: TRBV3-1; J gene: TRBJ1-2; CDR3 protein: CASTPDGTNYGYTF
V gene: TRBV5-6; J gene: TRBJ2-7; CDR3 protein: CASSFSTWDSYEQYF
V gene: TRBV5-1; J gene: TRBJ1-3; CDR3 protein: CASSLPGGLSGNTIYF
V gene: TRBV4-1; J gene: TRBJ1-1; CDR3 protein: CASSRGTYDIMNTEALF
V gene: TRBV7-2; J gene: TRBJ1-1; CDR3 protein: CASSSRDRGRRNTEAFF
V gene: TRBV5-1; J gene: TRBJ2-5; CDR3 protein: CASSLELGGETQYF
V gene: TRBV30; J gene: TRBJ2-1; CDR3 protein: CAWNRDQYNEQFF
V gene: TRBV7-2; J gene: TRBJ1-4; CDR3 protein: CASSLAGSEKLFF
V gene: TRBV11-2; J gene: TRBJ2-4; CDR3 protein: CASSRLGGAKNIQYF
V gene: TRBV12-3/TRBV12-4; J gene: TRBJ1-5; CDR3 protein: CASYAGPTMNQPQHF
V gene: TRBV4-3; J gene: TRBJ2-7; CDR3 protein: CASSEQSGSGYEQYF
V gene: TRBV12-3/TRBV12-4; J gene: TRBJ1-5; CDR3 protein: CASSSGRNQPQHF
V gene: TRBV7-3; J gene: TRBJ1-2; CDR3 protein: CASPTGPGKDPYGYTF
V gene: TRBV6-5; J gene: TRBJ1-4; CDR3 protein: CASSYSFQAANEKLFF
V gene: TRBV24-1; J gene: TRBJ2-3; CDR3 protein: CATSDYRGGTDTQYF
V gene: TRBV4-2; J gene: TRBJ2-7; CDR3 protein: CASSERTSGFEQYF